This T cell receptor (beta chain) was sequenced for a study of PD-1 blockade in mismatch repair-deficient tumors (dated by TCRdb to the late 2010s). Background for the entire study: Between late 2013 and late 2016, 86 consecutive patients with some 12 mismatch repair-deficient cancer types, all previously treated and progressing, were enrolled in the trial. Deep sequencing of TCR CDR3 regions was used to track tumor-associated T cell clones in peripheral blood of patients responding to PD-1 blockade.

Mismatch repair deficiency was established in every enrolled patient by polymerase chain reaction or immunohistochemistry. Three patients who responded to pembrolizumab therapy underwent TCR sequencing. In the phase II trial, pembrolizumab PD-1 blockade was tested prospectively in advanced mismatch repair-deficient cancers, no matter which tissue of origin the cancers came from. Serial peripheral blood T cell samples were collected before and at multiple times after starting PD-1 blockade. Blood sampling times were reported as weeks after the first pembrolizumab dose. Beyond this particular receptor, the publication reports: Clones residing in the tumor, which were often undetectable in blood before treatment, expanded quickly after pembrolizumab and then contracted, generally before radiologic responses.

As regards this clone: Its binding antigen is unknown. Per-nucleotide qualities are absent, and no much larger clonotype sits a single base away.

The library was generated by the immunoSEQ multiplex PCR assay. Drawn from immuneACCESS, this table holds only the in-frame rearrangements with V and J called that TCRdb kept. Clones are partly lost; checked studies trace under half to an unresolved V gene and leave the rest unexplained. Within this sample are some 120,000 clones, with around nine tenths of them counted one time only. The ten largest clones capture approximately 12% of the sample. This receptor was taken from an adult with mismatch repair-deficient cancer. The specimen comprised peripheral blood, sampled just under 74 weeks after starting pembrolizumab.

The DNA reads as follows: TGTGCCAGCAGTTTATCGGGGACTAGTAAGTACTACGAGCAGTACTTC. The encoded protein is CASSLSGTSKYYEQYF. The rearranged segments are TRBV27 and TRBJ2-7, and TRBD2 matches 8 of the central bases. The CDR3 holds 16 amino acids from the cysteine to the phenylalanine. CDR3 DNA only is kept here, 48 bases in frame from base 1. Germline trimming: 0 bases from V, 3 bases from J; junction bases outside gene matches: 7. From a lookup of the germline V gene (reference sequence), CDR1 and CDR2 are MNHEY and SMNVEV.